Listed below are T cell receptor beta chains from one sample, sequenced in a study of shared clonotypes between healthy human individuals. This table comes from immunoSEQ multiplex PCR, and its TCRdb copy is limited to in-frame clones, with some not included. The sample includes roughly 1.4 million clones, about 98.5% of them seen just once. The sample consisted of naive CD4+ T cells sorted from blood. The receptor source for this set is a man in his thirties or forties in good health. Each CDR3 is given with its conserved first and last residue.

CDR3: CASSLATENYEQYF; V: TRBV28
CDR3: CASSFGVGDNEQFF; V: TRBV7-2
CDR3: CASSLSGTGELFF; V: TRBV5-6
CDR3: CAWSVPGMGSGANVLTF; V: TRBV30
CDR3: CSVEGQNQETQYF; V: TRBV29-1
CDR3: CASSLTGIWELFF; V: TRBV5-6
CDR3: CSVGRGHEQFF; V: TRBV29-1
CDR3: CASSSEGTVLEKLFF; V: TRBV28
CDR3: CASSWTGGGQPQHF; V: TRBV5-5
CDR3: CASTRDPMANEQFF; V: TRBV19
CDR3: CASSIYAGLAGNEQFF; V: TRBV19
CDR3: CASSPRIAGGTGELFF; V: TRBV18
CDR3: CASSPGRIRTDTQYF; V: TRBV28
CDR3: CASSPPQRATYEQYF; V: TRBV5-4
CDR3: CASSLKGEYGYTF; V: TRBV7-2
CDR3: CASSLRLAGENEQFF; V: TRBV2
CDR3: CASIRDRSYNEQFF; V: TRBV5-1
CDR3: CASSLEGGVADTQYF; V: TRBV7-2
CDR3: CASSLTYSGGYGYTF; V: TRBV27
CDR3: CASSRLDPSQYSNQPQHF; V: TRBV13
CDR3: CASSVDNEFGEQYF; V: TRBV9
CDR3: CASSGYSPDTQYF; V: TRBV2
CDR3: CASSLTGGPDTQYF; V: TRBV6-1
CDR3: CASSPPGPPLKYNEQFF; V: TRBV5-4
CDR3: CASSPAETQYF; V: TRBV18
CDR3: CATLAGGRTPPSELFF; V: TRBV10-3
CDR3: CASSPDSRTQYF; V: TRBV7-9
CDR3: CASSVSTGAVSELFF; V: TRBV7-9